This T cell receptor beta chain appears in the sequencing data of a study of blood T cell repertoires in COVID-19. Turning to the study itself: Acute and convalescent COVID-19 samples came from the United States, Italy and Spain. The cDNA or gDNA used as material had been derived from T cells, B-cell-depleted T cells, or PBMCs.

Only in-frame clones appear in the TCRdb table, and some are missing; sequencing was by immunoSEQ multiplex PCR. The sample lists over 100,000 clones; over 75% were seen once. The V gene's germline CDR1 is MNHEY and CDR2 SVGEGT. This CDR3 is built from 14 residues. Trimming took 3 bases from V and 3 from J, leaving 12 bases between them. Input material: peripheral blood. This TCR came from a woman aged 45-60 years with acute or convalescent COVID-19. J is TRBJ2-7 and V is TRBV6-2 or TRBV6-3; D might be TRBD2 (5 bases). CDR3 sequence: CASSYRQRHYEQYF. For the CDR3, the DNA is TGTGCCAGCAGTTATCGCCAGCGGCACTACGAGCAGTACTTC.